The next 29 T cell receptor beta chains were all read from a single sample in a study of T-cell memory formation after mild COVID-19. Each CDR3 protein is one row after TCRdb ran MiXCR on the 5' RACE reads. The table shows 120,000 to 150,000 distinct CDR3 sequences, with over 6% occurring only once. What was sequenced was PBMCs or a T cell subset sorted from them (not recorded which). These receptor sequences come from an adult woman who had mild COVID-19 (a few samples of this study predate the infection). Cell type and time point are not known.

This clonotype was detected a few times. V and J are TRBV18 and TRBJ1-1; D unclear. Trimming left V 4 bases short and J 3 bases short, with 6 bases between. Germline V lookup: CDR1 KGHSH, CDR2 LQKENI. The CDR3 runs 12 residues. This CDR3 is CASSRSYTEAFF. The CDR3 region has the DNA TGTGCCAGCTCACGGTCCTACACTGAAGCTTTCTTT.

The gene calls are TRBV6-5 and TRBJ2-5; possibly TRBD1 or TRBD2 for D (5 bases each). Germline values: CDR1 MNHEY, CDR2 SVGAGI. V was clipped by 6 bases and J by 0 bases, with 17 bases between them. The CDR3 length is 16 residues. CDR3 coding DNA: TGTGCCAGCAGAGATCCGGGACGGCAGTACCAAGAGACCCAGTACTTC. Amino acid sequence: CASRDPGRQYQETQYF.

This clonotype was observed at least ten times. The genes are TRBV6-6 and TRBJ2-1; no definite D call. V was pared by 2 bases and J by 4 bases, with 3 bases between. This CDR3 is built from 12 residues. CDR1 is MNHNY, CDR2 SVGAGI, per germline (reference sequence). The CDR3 here is CASSYRYNEQFF. CDR3 DNA: TGTGCCAGCAGTTACCGATACAATGAGCAGTTCTTC.

This clonotype appeared a few times. The chain employs TRBV20-1 and TRBJ1-4; 9 bases line up with TRBD1. The CDR3 has 14 residues. V lost 5 bases and J lost 8; bases outside the gene matches: 9. In germline, CDR1 is DFQATT, CDR2 SNEGSKA (reference sequence). The CDR3 DNA reads as TGCAGTGCTGATTCACAGGGGGCGCGGGAAAAACTGTTTTTT. It translates to CSADSQGAREKLFF.

This chain uses TRBV3-1 with TRBJ1-2; tentative D call: TRBD1 (6 bases). V gave up 5 bases and J gave up 9 bases, with 16 bases separating them. The CDR3 runs to 13 residues. Germline V lookup: CDR1 LGHDT, CDR2 YNNKEL (reference sequence). The CDR3 region has the DNA TGTGCCAGCAGCGAGACAGGTCTGCGTCGCTACACCTTC. Its translation is CASSETGLRRYTF.

This chain links TRBV7-9 with TRBJ2-3; D is perhaps TRBD2 (5 bases). This CDR3 has 15 amino acids. Looked up from germline, CDR1 is SEHNR and CDR2 is FQNEAQ (reference sequence). The V end was cut by 4 bases, the J end by 5 bases, with 16 bases between. This chain's CDR3 is CASSSQGLEGDTQYF. In DNA form, the CDR3 reads TGTGCCAGCAGCTCACAAGGTCTAGAGGGAGATACGCAGTATTTT. Complete variable domain (other parts from reference TRBV7-9 and TRBJ2-3): DTGVSQNPRHKITKRGQNVTFRCDPISEHNRLYWYRQTLGQGPEFLTYFQNEAQLEKSRLLSDRFSAERPKGSFSTLEIQRTEQGDSAMYLCASSSQGLEGDTQYFGPGTRLTVL.

This chain links TRBV7-9 with TRBJ2-1; TRBD1 might be the D (5 bases). The V gene lost 3 bases and the J gene lost 8 bases, with 17 bases spanning the gap. Germline V CDR1 and CDR2: SEHNR, FQNEAQ (reference sequence). CDR3 length: 15 amino acids. The CDR3 loop reads CASSFPTRVGYEQFF. The CDR3 DNA is TGTGCCAGCAGCTTCCCGACCAGGGTAGGGTATGAGCAGTTCTTC.

This clonotype was counted ten times or more. The chain uses TRBV6-5 and TRBJ2-7; 7 nucleotides agree with TRBD1. CDR1 and CDR2 from the germline V gene are MNHEY and SVGAGI. V gave up 2 bases and J gave up 3 bases; unmatched junction bases: 4. The CDR3 consists of 14 residues. CDR3 sequence reads: CASSYQTGNYEQYF. The CDR3 nucleotides read TGTGCCAGCAGTTACCAGACAGGGAACTACGAGCAGTACTTC.

This clonotype was detected a few times. The CDR3 sequence is CASRGGQETQYF. CDR3 coding DNA: TGTGCCAGCAGAGGGGGCCAAGAGACCCAGTACTTC. The V call is TRBV21-1, the J call TRBJ2-5; the tabulated D call, TRBD1, remains unverified against the DNA. TRBV21-1 is assigned pseudogene status. CDR3 length: 12 residues.

This clonotype was seen at least ten times. The rearrangement links TRBV25-1 to TRBJ2-5; the D is unclear. The CDR3 is 12 residues long. The germline V gene has CDR1 MGHDK and CDR2 SYGVNS. V was shortened by 6 bases and J by 7 bases, with 12 bases between the two germline ends. CDR3 nucleotides: TGTGCCAGCAGAGCCGGTGGTGGGACCCAGTACTTC. This sequence encodes CASRAGGGTQYF.

In this sample, this clonotype turned up a few times. CDR3 region: CASRKIITDTQYF. The DNA of the CDR3 is TGTGCCAGCAGGAAGATAATAACAGATACGCAGTATTTT. V gene TRBV12-3 or TRBV12-4 combines with J gene TRBJ2-3; D is ambiguous. V gave up 6 bases and J gave up 3 bases, with 10 bases separating them. The CDR3 has 13 residues.

The gene calls are TRBV20-1 and TRBJ1-5, with TRBD1 matching 9 bases. Germline CDR1 and CDR2: DFQATT and SNEGSKA (reference sequence). Losses at the gene ends were 0 bases for V and 6 bases for J; bases not matched to a gene: 18. This CDR3 is 19 amino acids long. This CDR3 is CSARDPSPAGQGKGQPQHF. Here the CDR3 DNA reads TGCAGTGCTAGAGATCCCAGCCCCGCGGGACAGGGAAAGGGTCAGCCCCAGCATTTT.

This clonotype has at least ten counts. J is TRBJ2-4 and V is TRBV19; TRBD2 might be the D (6 bases). The V end was cut by 1 base, the J end by 7 bases, with 8 bases between. The CDR3 has 13 residues. CDR1 and CDR2 (germline): LNHDA, SQIVND (reference sequence). CDR3 loop: CASSIGGRNIQYF. CDR3 in DNA: TGTGCCAGTAGTATAGGGGGGAGGAACATTCAGTACTTC.

V gene TRBV7-2 combines with J gene TRBJ2-1; 7 positions agree with TRBD2. The CDR3 contains 16 residues. With 4 bases clipped from V and 2 bases from J, the junction kept 8 bases outside the gene matches. Per germline, CDR1 SGHTA and CDR2 FQGNSA. CDR3 region: CASSSSAGVTYNEQFF. In DNA form, the CDR3 reads TGTGCCAGCAGCTCCTCGGCGGGAGTCACCTACAATGAGCAGTTCTTC.

This clonotype was counted ten times or more. The rearrangement uses TRBV5-5 and TRBJ1-1, with TRBD1 identical over 7 bases. V shed 5 bases, J shed 11 bases, and the junction held 12 bases outside the gene matches. CDR1 and CDR2 (germline): SGHKS, YYEKEE (reference sequence). The CDR3 covers 13 residues. The CDR3 nucleotides read TGTGCCAGCAGAAGCAGGGGGACAAGCGGGGCTTTCTTT. Protein sequence: CASRSRGTSGAFF. The full variable domain, with the rest looked up from reference TRBV5-5 and TRBJ1-1, is DAGVTQSPTHLIKTRGQQVTLRCSPISGHKSVSWYQQVLGQGPQFIFQYYEKEERGRGNFPDRFSARQFPNYSSELNVNALLLGDSALYLCASRSRGTSGAFFGQGTRLTVV.

This clonotype was observed many times. CDR3 sequence: CSARVLGNEQFF. CDR3 bases: TGCAGTGCTAGGGTTTTGGGCAATGAGCAGTTCTTC. The chain uses TRBV20-1 and TRBJ2-1; no clear D. The CDR3 covers 12 residues. Trimming left V 3 bases short and J 6 bases short, with 9 bases between. The germline gives CDR1 DFQATT, CDR2 SNEGSKA (reference sequence).

This clonotype has ten or more counts. This chain connects TRBV12-3 or TRBV12-4 to TRBJ1-1; D is ambiguous. The CDR3 has 11 residues. The germline V and J ends were trimmed by 8 bases and 11 bases, with 15 bases remaining between them. CDR3 sequence reads: CASVAERTAFF. Written as DNA, the CDR3 is TGTGCCAGCGTCGCGGAGAGGACGGCTTTCTTT.

This chain uses TRBV30 with TRBJ2-7; D is tentatively TRBD1 or TRBD2 (6 bases each). The V end lost 5 bases, the J end lost 7 bases, and 15 bases lay between the germline ends. CDR1 and CDR2 (germline): GTSNPN, SVGIG (reference sequence). The CDR3 consists of 12 residues. The DNA of the CDR3 is TGTGCCTGGGACACAGGGACTCGGGAGCAGTACTTC. Translating it yields CAWDTGTREQYF.

This clonotype was found a few times. The chain combines TRBV5-4 with TRBJ2-1; D is unclear. The germline V gene has CDR1 SGHNT and CDR2 YYREEE (reference sequence). Trimming left V 4 bases short and J 0 bases short, with 5 bases between. The CDR3 is made up of 13 amino acids. The CDR3 coding sequence is TGTGCCAGCAGCAACCCCTCCTACAATGAGCAGTTCTTC. Its translation is CASSNPSYNEQFF.

This clonotype was seen repeatedly, ten times or more. J is TRBJ2-3 and V is TRBV20-1, with a weak D call TRBD2 (6 bases). V lost 1 base and J 1 base, leaving 12 bases between the germline ends. Germline V gene lookup returns CDR1 DFQATT and CDR2 SNEGSKA (reference sequence). There are 15 residues in the CDR3. Here the CDR3 reads CSARVGSQGTDTQYF. CDR3 nucleotides: TGCAGTGCTAGAGTCGGGAGTCAGGGCACAGATACGCAGTATTTT.

This clonotype was counted ten times or more. J is TRBJ1-6 and V is TRBV29-1, with TRBD1 as a possible D gene (5 bases). CDR1 and CDR2 (germline): SQVTM, ANQGSEA. The CDR3 has 13 residues. The V end lost 7 bases, the J end lost 6 bases, and 13 bases lay between the germline ends. The CDR3: CSAGDGPNSPLHF. CDR3 DNA: TGCAGCGCGGGGGACGGACCTAATTCACCCCTCCACTTT.

In this sample, this clonotype turned up a few times. The rearrangement uses TRBV6-1 and TRBJ1-5; weak D call: TRBD1 (5 bases). Trimming took 3 bases from V and 4 from J, leaving 13 bases between them. Germline V CDR1 and CDR2: MNHNS, SASEGT. The CDR3 is 15 amino acids. Here the CDR3 reads CASSEGTGLNQPQHF. The DNA of the CDR3 is TGTGCCAGCAGTGAGGGGACGGGATTGAATCAGCCCCAGCATTTT.

This clonotype has a count of ten or more. The chain combines TRBV12-3 or TRBV12-4 with TRBJ1-4; no clear D. The CDR3 length is 14 residues. V was shortened by 0 bases and J by 3 bases, with 5 bases between the two germline ends. The CDR3 DNA reads as TGTGCCAGCAGTTTAGCGGGGTCTAATGAAAAACTGTTTTTT. Amino acids: CASSLAGSNEKLFF.

This clonotype has at least ten counts. V usage is TRBV6-5 and J usage is TRBJ1-1, with D tentatively TRBD1 (5 bases). The CDR3 runs 15 residues. The V and J ends lost 7 bases and 5 bases respectively, with 20 bases between them. Looked up from germline, CDR1 is MNHEY and CDR2 is SVGAGI. CDR3 in amino acids: CASKGRVIRETEAFF. For the CDR3, the DNA is TGTGCCAGCAAGGGCAGGGTGATACGTGAAACTGAAGCTTTCTTT.

This clonotype was observed many times. The V call is TRBV4-2, the J call TRBJ2-7; 8 nucleotides match TRBD1. Germline CDR1 LGHNA, CDR2 YNFKEQ. The CDR3 consists of 14 residues. V gave up 0 bases and J gave up 6 bases; unmatched junction bases: 4. The DNA of the CDR3 is TGTGCCAGCAGCCAAGAGGACAGGGTTGGCGAGCAGTACTTC. Protein sequence: CASSQEDRVGEQYF.

This clonotype was seen repeatedly, ten times or more. This chain connects TRBV5-1 to TRBJ2-1; 10 positions agree with TRBD2. CDR3 length: 14 amino acids. The germline gives CDR1 SGHRS, CDR2 YFSETQ. V lost 4 bases and J lost 5; bases outside the gene matches: 3. The CDR3 reads CASSRTSGDNEQFF. CDR3 nucleotide sequence: TGCGCCAGCAGCCGGACTAGCGGTGACAATGAGCAGTTCTTC. The full variable domain, with the rest looked up from reference TRBV5-1 and TRBJ2-1, is KAGVTQTPRYLIKTRGQQVTLSCSPISGHRSVSWYQQTPGQGLQFLFEYFSETQRNKGNFPGRFSGRQFSNSRSEMNVSTLELGDSALYLCASSRTSGDNEQFFGPGTRLTVL.

The V call is TRBV7-8, the J call TRBJ2-5, with 13 bases matching TRBD2. Trimming took 4 bases from V and 5 from J; bases not matched to a gene: 10. This CDR3 is built from 17 residues. Looked up from germline, CDR1 is SGHVS and CDR2 is FQNEAQ. The CDR3 DNA reads TGTGCCAGCAGCTCCCTAGGACTAGCGGGAGTTATGGAGACCCAGTACTTC. Translating gives CASSSLGLAGVMETQYF.

V usage is TRBV18 and J usage is TRBJ1-1; D perhaps matches TRBD1 (6 bases). Trimming pared 3 bases from V and 4 bases from J, leaving 9 bases between. Germline-derived CDR1 and CDR2 are KGHSH and LQKENI. The CDR3 is 13 amino acids. Written as DNA, the CDR3 is TGTGCCAGCTCACCCCCAGGGGTCACTGAAGCTTTCTTT. This sequence encodes CASSPPGVTEAFF.

The chain uses TRBV6-4 and TRBJ1-1; 7 bases agree with TRBD1. CDR1 and CDR2 from the germline V gene are MRHNA and SNTAGT. The CDR3 loop spans 18 amino acids. The trim removed 3 bases at V and 3 bases at J, leaving 16 bases unmatched. DNA of the CDR3: TGTGCCAGCAGTGAGACACACAACGGACAGGATGGCGACACTGAAGCTTTCTTT. Encoded protein: CASSETHNGQDGDTEAFF.